This TCR beta chain came from a study of cytomegalovirus exposure and HLA in healthy donors. The overall study: Caucasian-associated ancestry cluster membership applied to around 76% of approximately 420 genotyped donors. The study, taken as a whole, reports: Previous analysis showed most TCR beta V segments were productive about 90% or about 30% of the time. It was confirmed in vitro that a few of the CMV-associated chains were specific for CMV antigens. TCR beta sequences reportedly predicted most subjects' HLA-A and HLA-B alleles accurately.

It was with 60 Vbeta and 13 Jbeta primers that the PCR ran. Only in-frame clones appear in the TCRdb table, and some are missing; sequencing was by immunoSEQ multiplex PCR. The sample consists of some 200,000 clones, roughly 84% of them appearing once. Points on this clone: What it binds is not known.

Sequenced material: PBMCs. This TCR came from a boy younger than 10 in good health and CMV-seronegative.

CDR3 loop: CASSLGFSIDPQYF. DNA of the CDR3: TGTGCCAGCAGCTTAGGATTTAGCATAGACCCGCAGTATTTT. The genes are TRBV11-2 and TRBJ2-3; D unresolved. CDR3 length: 14 residues. The V gene lost 1 base and the J gene lost 10 bases, with 15 bases spanning the gap. Germline V gene sequence: CDR1 SGHAT, CDR2 FQNNGV.